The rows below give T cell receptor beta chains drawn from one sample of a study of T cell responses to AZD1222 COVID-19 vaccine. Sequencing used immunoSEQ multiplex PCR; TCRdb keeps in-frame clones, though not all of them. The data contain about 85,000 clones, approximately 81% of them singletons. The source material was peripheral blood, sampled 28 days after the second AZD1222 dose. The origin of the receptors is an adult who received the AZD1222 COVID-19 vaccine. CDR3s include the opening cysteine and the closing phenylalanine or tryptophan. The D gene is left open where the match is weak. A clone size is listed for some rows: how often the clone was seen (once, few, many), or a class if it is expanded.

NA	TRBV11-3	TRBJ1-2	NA	CASSLGPEGYGYTF	TGTGCCAGCAGCTTAGGCCCTGAGGGCTATGGCTACACCTTC
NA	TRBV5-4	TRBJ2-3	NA	CASSLDYGWEDTQYF	TGTGCCAGCAGCTTGGATTACGGGTGGGAGGATACGCAGTATTTT
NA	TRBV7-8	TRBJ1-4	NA	CASSLAVAGFGNEKLFF	TGTGCCAGCAGCTTAGCGGTTGCAGGGTTTGGTAATGAAAAACTGTTTTTT
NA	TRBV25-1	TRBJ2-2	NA	CASGPVGAGELFF	TGTGCCAGCGGCCCCGTCGGGGCCGGGGAGCTGTTTTTT
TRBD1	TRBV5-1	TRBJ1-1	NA	CASSPGQGNTEAFF	TGCGCCAGCAGCCCGGGACAGGGGAACACTGAAGCTTTCTTT
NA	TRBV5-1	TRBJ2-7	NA	CASSETGTTPGEQYF	TGCGCCAGCAGCGAAACCGGGACCACCCCAGGCGAGCAGTACTTC
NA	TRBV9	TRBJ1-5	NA	CASSPHRDGQPQHF	TGTGCCAGCAGCCCCCACAGGGATGGTCAGCCCCAGCATTTT
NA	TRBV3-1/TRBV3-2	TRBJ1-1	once	CASTNGVTEAFF	TGTGCCAGCACCAACGGGGTAACTGAAGCTTTCTTT
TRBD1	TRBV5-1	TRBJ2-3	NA	CASSRVGDRGTDTQYF	TGCGCCAGCAGCCGGGTTGGGGACAGGGGCACAGATACGCAGTATTTT
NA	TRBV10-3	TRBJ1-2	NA	CAISALGNYGYTF	TGTGCCATCAGTGCCCTGGGGAACTATGGCTACACCTTC
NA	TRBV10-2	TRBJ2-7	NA	CASLGSGVGYEQYF	TGCGCCAGCCTGGGATCCGGGGTAGGCTACGAGCAGTACTTC
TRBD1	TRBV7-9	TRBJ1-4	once	CASSLGQEHYTNEKLFF	TGTGCCAGCAGCTTGGGACAGGAACACTACACTAATGAAAAACTGTTTTTT
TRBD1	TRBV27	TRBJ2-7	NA	CASRGGTGDFTYEQYF	TGTGCCAGCAGAGGGGGGACAGGGGACTTTACCTACGAGCAGTACTTC
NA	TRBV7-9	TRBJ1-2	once	CASSPDIVNYGYTF	TGTGCCAGCAGCCCGGATATAGTGAACTATGGCTACACCTTC
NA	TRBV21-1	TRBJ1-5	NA	CASSKNGTGGDQPQHF	TGTGCCAGCAGCAAAAATGGGACAGGGGGGGATCAGCCCCAGCATTTT
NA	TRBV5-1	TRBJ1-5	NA	CASSPDGNSNQPQHF	TGCGCCAGCAGCCCGGACGGAAATAGCAATCAGCCCCAGCATTTT
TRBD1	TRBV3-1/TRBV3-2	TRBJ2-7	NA	CASSQEIGDRAYEQYF	TGTGCCAGCAGCCAAGAAATTGGGGACAGGGCCTACGAGCAGTACTTC
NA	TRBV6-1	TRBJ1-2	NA	CASSEGGRQRDTF	TGTGCCAGCAGTGAAGGGGGACGGCAAAGGGACACCTTC
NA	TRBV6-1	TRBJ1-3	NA	CASSESKGRDTIYF	TGTGCCAGCAGTGAGTCGAAGGGGCGAGACACCATATATTTT
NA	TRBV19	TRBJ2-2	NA	CASSISFGTPRAGAGELFF	TGTGCCAGTAGTATAAGTTTTGGGACTCCGAGGGCTGGGGCCGGGGAGCTGTTTTTT
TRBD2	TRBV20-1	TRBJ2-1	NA	CSASPGTRVYNEQFF	TGCAGTGCTAGTCCCGGGACTAGGGTATACAATGAGCAGTTCTTC
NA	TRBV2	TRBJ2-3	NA	CASSVWQGETDTQYF	TGTGCCAGCAGTGTCTGGCAGGGCGAGACAGATACGCAGTATTTT
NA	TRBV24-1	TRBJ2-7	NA	CATSDPYGGAYEQYF	TGTGCCACCAGTGACCCCTACGGGGGCGCTTACGAGCAGTACTTC
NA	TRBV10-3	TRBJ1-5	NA	CAISESQGSNQPQHF	TGTGCCATCAGTGAGTCACAGGGTTCCAATCAGCCCCAGCATTTT
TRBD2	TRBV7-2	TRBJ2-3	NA	CASSLGLAGGTDTQYF	TGTGCCAGCAGCTTAGGGCTAGCGGGGGGAACAGATACGCAGTATTTT
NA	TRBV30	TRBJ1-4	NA	CAWSFYPRQPTNEKLFF	TGTGCCTGGAGTTTTTACCCCCGCCAGCCTACTAATGAAAAACTGTTTTTT
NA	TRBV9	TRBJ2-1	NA	CASSVGGLSYNEQFF	TGTGCCAGCAGCGTAGGGGGCCTCTCCTACAATGAGCAGTTCTTC
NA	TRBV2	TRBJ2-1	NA	CASSEDDRVGQFF	TGTGCCAGCAGTGAGGATGACCGGGTTGGGCAGTTCTTC
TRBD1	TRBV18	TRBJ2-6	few	CASSPGQGTGANVLTF	TGTGCCAGCTCACCGGGACAGGGGACCGGGGCCAACGTCCTGACTTTC
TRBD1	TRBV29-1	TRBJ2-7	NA	CSVEGGTGAEQYF	TGCAGCGTTGAAGGGGGGACAGGGGCCGAGCAGTACTTC
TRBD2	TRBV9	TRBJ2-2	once	CASSVDAGRGAAGELFF	TGTGCCAGCAGCGTGGATGCGGGGCGGGGGGCCGCCGGGGAGCTGTTTTTT
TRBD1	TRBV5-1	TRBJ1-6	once	CASRQGNNSPLHF	TGCGCCAGCAGACAGGGGAATAATTCACCCCTCCACTTT
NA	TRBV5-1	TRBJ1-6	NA	CASSFSEGTSSPLHF	TGCGCCAGCAGCTTCAGTGAGGGGACGAGTTCACCCCTCCACTTT
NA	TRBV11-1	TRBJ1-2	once	CASSLAETGYGYTF	TGTGCCAGCAGCTTAGCGGAGACAGGCTATGGCTACACCTTC
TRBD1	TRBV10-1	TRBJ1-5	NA	CASTKRQGGQPQHF	TGCGCCAGCACCAAAAGACAGGGAGGTCAGCCCCAGCATTTT
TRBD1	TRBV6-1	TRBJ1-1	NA	CASSDTGGNTEAFF	TGTGCCAGCAGTGATACAGGGGGGAACACTGAAGCTTTCTTT
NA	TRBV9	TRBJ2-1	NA	CASNRQASENEQFF	TGTGCCAGCAACCGCCAAGCAAGTGAGAATGAGCAGTTCTTC
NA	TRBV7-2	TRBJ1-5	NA	CASSLQGNQPQHF	TGTGCCAGCAGCTTACAGGGGAATCAGCCCCAGCATTTT
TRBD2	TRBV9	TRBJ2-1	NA	CASAVGLSGIVGEQFF	TGTGCCAGCGCCGTGGGACTTAGCGGGATCGTCGGTGAGCAGTTCTTC
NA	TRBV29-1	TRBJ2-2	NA	CSVARSNTGELFF	TGCAGCGTTGCCAGATCGAACACCGGGGAGCTGTTTTTT
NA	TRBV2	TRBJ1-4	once	CASRPNQGREKLFF	TGTGCCAGCAGGCCAAATCAGGGGAGGGAAAAACTGTTTTTT
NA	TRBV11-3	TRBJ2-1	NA	CASSLGSGTNNEQFF	TGTGCCAGCAGCTTAGGGTCCGGGACAAACAATGAGCAGTTCTTC
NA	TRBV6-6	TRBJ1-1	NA	CASRPQGPEAFF	TGTGCCAGCAGACCCCAGGGCCCTGAAGCTTTCTTT
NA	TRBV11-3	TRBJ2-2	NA	CASRPGPSTGELFF	TGTGCCAGCAGACCAGGACCCTCCACCGGGGAGCTGTTTTTT
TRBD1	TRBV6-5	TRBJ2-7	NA	CASKPRDRDFEQYF	TGTGCCAGCAAGCCCCGGGACAGGGACTTCGAGCAGTACTTC
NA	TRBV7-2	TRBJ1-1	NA	CASSYREGEAFF	TGTGCCAGCAGCTATCGGGAGGGTGAAGCTTTCTTT
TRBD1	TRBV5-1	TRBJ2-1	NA	CASSDRAEGYEQFF	TGCGCCAGCAGCGACAGGGCAGAAGGCTATGAGCAGTTCTTC
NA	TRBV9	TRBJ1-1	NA	CASSVGTEATEAFF	TGTGCCAGCAGCGTAGGTACAGAGGCCACTGAAGCTTTCTTT
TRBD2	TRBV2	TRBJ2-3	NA	CASSGLAGGRGDTQYF	TGTGCCAGCAGTGGACTAGCGGGGGGGCGAGGAGATACGCAGTATTTT
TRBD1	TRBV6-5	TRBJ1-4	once	CASSYRDRGPGEKLFF	TGTGCCAGCAGTTACCGCGACAGGGGGCCGGGCGAAAAACTGTTTTTT
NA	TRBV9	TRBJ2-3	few	CASSASGPSADTQYF	TGTGCCAGCAGCGCAAGCGGGCCGAGCGCAGATACGCAGTATTTT
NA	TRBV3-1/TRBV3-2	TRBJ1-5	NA	CASSPKAKNQPQHF	TGTGCCAGCAGCCCGAAGGCGAAGAATCAGCCCCAGCATTTT
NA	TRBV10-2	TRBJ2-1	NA	CASSGPYNEQFF	TGCGCCAGCAGTGGCCCCTACAATGAGCAGTTCTTC
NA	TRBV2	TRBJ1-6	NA	CASSPLQLNSPLHF	TGTGCCAGCAGTCCGTTACAGCTAAATTCACCCCTCCACTTT
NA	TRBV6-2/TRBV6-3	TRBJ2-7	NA	CASSYVRIAPPYEQYF	TGTGCCAGCAGTTACGTTAGGATCGCCCCCCCTTACGAGCAGTACTTC
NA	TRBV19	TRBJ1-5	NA	CASSIGERSQPQHF	TGTGCCAGTAGTATAGGGGAACGGAGTCAGCCCCAGCATTTT
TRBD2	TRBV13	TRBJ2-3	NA	CASSPSAGGSTDTQYF	TGTGCCAGCAGCCCCTCGGCGGGGGGGAGCACAGATACGCAGTATTTT
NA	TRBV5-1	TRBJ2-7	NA	CASSLIAGDTYEQYF	TGCGCCAGCAGCTTGATTGCAGGGGACACCTACGAGCAGTACTTC
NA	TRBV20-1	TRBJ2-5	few	CSARVIETQYF	TGCAGTGCTAGAGTGATCGAGACCCAGTACTTC
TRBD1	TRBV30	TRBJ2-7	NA	CAWRAGGRTMVYEQYF	TGTGCCTGGCGCGCAGGGGGCAGGACGATGGTATACGAGCAGTACTTC